This TCR beta chain is from a study of blood T cells in healthy people across ages. The CDR3 extends over 14 amino acids. The germline gives CDR1 SGDLS, CDR2 YYNGEE. Trimming removed 2 bases at V and 4 bases at J, with 11 bases between. They isolated at least 7 million PBMCs from each sample. This clonotype was seen at least ten times. The use of a sample-barcoded 5' primer and a J-beta primer mix characterized a second PCR of roughly 6 to 11 cycles. Unique molecular identifiers of 12 random nucleotides labeled each cDNA. TCRdb redid the calling of the 5' RACE reads with MiXCR, one entry per CDR3 protein. The table lists over 500,000 distinct CDR3 sequences, 52% of them singletons.

The TCR sequence derives from a woman older than 75 in good health. Sequencing was done on a sample of blood. The chain carries TRBV9 and TRBJ2-3; D perhaps matches TRBD2 (5 bases). As DNA, the CDR3 is TGTGCCAGCAGCGTTCGGGGTGTCTCAGATACGCAGTATTTT. Translated: CASSVRGVSDTQYF.